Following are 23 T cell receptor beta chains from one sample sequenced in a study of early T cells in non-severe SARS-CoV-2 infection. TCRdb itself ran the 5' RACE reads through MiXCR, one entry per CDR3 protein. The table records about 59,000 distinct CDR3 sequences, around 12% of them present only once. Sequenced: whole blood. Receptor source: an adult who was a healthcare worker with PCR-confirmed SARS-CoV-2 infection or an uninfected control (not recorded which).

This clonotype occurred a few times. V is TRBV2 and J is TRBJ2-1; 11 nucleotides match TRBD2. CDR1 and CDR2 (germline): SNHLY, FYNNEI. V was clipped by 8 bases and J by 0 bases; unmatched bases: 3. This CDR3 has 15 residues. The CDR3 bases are TGTGCCAGCCTAGCGGGGGGTAGCTCCTACAATGAGCAGTTCTTC. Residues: CASLAGGSSYNEQFF. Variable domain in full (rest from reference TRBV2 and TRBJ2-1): EPEVTQTPSHQVTQMGQEVILRCVPISNHLYFYWYRQILGQKVEFLVSFYNNEISEKSEIFDDQFSVERPDGSNFTLKIRSTKLEDSAMYFCASLAGGSSYNEQFFGPGTRLTVL.

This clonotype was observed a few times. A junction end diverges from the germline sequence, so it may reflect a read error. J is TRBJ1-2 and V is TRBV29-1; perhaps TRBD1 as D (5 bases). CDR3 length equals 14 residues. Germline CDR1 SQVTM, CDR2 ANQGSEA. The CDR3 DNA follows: TGCAACGTTGGAAGGGACGGAAGAAACTGGGGCTACACCTTC. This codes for CNVGRDGRNWGYTF.

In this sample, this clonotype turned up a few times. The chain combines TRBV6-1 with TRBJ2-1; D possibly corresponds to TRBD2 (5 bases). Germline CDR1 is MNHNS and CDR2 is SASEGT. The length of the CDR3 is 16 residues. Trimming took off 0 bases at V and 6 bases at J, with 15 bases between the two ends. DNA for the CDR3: TGTGCCAGCAGTGAAGCGCGGGCTAGGTGGGTCAATGAGCAGTTCTTC. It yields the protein CASSEARARWVNEQFF.

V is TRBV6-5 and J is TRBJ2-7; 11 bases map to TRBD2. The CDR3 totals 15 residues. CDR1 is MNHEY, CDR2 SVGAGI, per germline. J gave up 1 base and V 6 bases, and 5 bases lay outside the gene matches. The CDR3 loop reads CASSISGGASYEQYF. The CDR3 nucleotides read TGTGCCAGCAGCATTAGCGGGGGGGCGTCCTACGAGCAGTACTTC.

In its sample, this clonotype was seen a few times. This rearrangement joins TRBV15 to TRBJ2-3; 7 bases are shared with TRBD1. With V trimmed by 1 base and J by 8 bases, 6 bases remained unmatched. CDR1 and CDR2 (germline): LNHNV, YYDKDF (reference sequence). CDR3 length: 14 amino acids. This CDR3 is CATSRGTGWVTQYF. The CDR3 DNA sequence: TGTGCCACCAGCAGAGGGACAGGATGGGTTACGCAGTATTTT.

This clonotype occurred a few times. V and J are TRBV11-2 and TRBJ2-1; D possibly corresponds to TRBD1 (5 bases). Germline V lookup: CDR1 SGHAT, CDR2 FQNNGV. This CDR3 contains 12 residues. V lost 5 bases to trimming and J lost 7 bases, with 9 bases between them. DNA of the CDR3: TGTGCCAGCAGCCCCGGACATAATGAGCAGTTCTTC. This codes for CASSPGHNEQFF.

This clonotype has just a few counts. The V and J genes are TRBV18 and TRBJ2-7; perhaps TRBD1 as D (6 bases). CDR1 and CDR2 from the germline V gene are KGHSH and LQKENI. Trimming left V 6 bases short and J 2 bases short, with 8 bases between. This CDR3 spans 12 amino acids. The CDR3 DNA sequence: TGTGCCAGCTCCCGGACAGCCTACGAGCAGTACTTC. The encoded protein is CASSRTAYEQYF.

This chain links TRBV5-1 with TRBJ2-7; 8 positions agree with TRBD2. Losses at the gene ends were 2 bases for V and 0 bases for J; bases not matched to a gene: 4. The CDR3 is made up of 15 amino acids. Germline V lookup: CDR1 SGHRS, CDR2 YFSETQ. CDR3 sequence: CASSLSGGSSYEQYF. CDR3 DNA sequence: TGCGCCAGCAGCTTAAGCGGGGGATCCTCCTACGAGCAGTACTTC.

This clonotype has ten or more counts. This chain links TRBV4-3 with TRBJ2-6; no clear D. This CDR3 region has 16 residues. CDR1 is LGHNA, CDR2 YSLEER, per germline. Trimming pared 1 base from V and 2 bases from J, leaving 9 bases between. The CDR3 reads CASSQAARAGANVLTF. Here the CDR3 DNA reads TGCGCCAGCAGCCAAGCCGCACGGGCTGGGGCCAACGTCCTGACTTTC.

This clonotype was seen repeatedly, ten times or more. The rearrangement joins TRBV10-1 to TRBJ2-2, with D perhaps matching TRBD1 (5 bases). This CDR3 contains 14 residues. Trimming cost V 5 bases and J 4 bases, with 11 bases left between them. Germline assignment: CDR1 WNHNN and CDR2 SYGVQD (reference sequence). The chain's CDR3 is CASSRQGGTGELFF. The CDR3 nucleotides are TGCGCCAGCAGTCGGCAGGGCGGCACCGGGGAGCTGTTTTTT.

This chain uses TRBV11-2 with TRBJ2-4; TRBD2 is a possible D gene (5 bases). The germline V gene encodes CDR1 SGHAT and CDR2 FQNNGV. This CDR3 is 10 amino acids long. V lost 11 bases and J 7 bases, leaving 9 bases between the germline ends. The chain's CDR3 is CAAGENIQYF. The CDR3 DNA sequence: TGTGCCGCTGGGGAGAACATTCAGTACTTC.

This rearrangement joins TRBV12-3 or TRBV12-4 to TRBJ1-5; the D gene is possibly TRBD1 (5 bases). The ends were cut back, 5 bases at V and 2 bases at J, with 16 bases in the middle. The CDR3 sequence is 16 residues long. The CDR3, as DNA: TGTGCCAGCAGTCCCTCGCGGGACGTTGGCAATCAGCCCCAGCATTTT. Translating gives CASSPSRDVGNQPQHF.

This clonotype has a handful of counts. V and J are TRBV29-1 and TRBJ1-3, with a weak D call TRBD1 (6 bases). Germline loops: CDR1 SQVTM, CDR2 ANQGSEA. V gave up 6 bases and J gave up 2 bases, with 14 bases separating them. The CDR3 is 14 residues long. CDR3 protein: CSVILQGAGNTIYF. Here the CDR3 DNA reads TGCAGCGTCATTTTACAGGGCGCTGGAAACACCATATATTTT.

The CDR3 DNA follows: TGTGCCAGCAGCTTCCCATACTCCTACGAGCAGTACTTC. The encoded protein is CASSFPYSYEQYF. This chain joins TRBV7-9 and TRBJ2-7; no definite D call. Between the trimmed V and J ends, which lost 3 bases and 0 bases, there was a span of 6 bases. Germline V gives CDR1 SEHNR, CDR2 FQNEAQ (reference sequence). The CDR3 runs 13 residues.

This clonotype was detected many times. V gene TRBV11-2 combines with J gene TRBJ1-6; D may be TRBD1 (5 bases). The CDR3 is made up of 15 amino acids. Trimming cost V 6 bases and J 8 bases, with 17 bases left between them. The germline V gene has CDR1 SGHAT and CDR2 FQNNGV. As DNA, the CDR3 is TGTGCCAGCAGACTACCGGGACGAAGGCATTCACCCCTCCACTTT. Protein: CASRLPGRRHSPLHF.

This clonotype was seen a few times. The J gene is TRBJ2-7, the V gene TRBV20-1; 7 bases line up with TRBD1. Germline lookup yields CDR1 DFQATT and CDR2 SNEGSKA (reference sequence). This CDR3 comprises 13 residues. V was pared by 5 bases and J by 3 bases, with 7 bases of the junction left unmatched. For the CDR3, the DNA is TGCAGTGCTGGGAGACAGGGACGCTACGAGCAGTACTTC. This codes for CSAGRQGRYEQYF.

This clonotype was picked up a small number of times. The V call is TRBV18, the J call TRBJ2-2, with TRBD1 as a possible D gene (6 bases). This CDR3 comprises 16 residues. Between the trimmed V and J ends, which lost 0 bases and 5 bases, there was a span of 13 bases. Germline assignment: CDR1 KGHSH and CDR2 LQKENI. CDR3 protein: CASSPPGNRATGELFF. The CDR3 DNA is TGTGCCAGCTCACCACCGGGTAACAGGGCAACCGGGGAGCTGTTTTTT.

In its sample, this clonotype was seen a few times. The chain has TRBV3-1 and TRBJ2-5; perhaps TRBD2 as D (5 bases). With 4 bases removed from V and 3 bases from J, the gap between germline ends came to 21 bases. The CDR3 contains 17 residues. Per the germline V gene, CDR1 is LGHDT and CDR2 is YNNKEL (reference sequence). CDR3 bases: TGTGCCAGCAGCCTCAGCTTTAGGGTTGGAGGAGAAGAGACCCAGTACTTC. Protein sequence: CASSLSFRVGGEETQYF.

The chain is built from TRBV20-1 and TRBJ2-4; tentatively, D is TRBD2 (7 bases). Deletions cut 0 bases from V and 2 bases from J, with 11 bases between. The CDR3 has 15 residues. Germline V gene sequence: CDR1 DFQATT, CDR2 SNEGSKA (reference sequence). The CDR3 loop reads CSARDPGGPKNIQYF. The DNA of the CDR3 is TGCAGTGCTAGAGACCCGGGGGGCCCCAAAAACATTCAGTACTTC.

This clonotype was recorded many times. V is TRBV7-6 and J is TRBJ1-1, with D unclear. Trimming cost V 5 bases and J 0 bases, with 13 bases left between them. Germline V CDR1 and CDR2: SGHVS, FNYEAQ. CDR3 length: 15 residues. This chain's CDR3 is CASSRGERMNTEAFF. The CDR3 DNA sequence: TGTGCCAGCAGCCGTGGCGAGAGGATGAACACTGAAGCTTTCTTT. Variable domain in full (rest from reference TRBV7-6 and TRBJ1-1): GAGVSQSPRYKVTKRGQDVALRCDPISGHVSLYWYRQALGQGPEFLTYFNYEAQQDKSGLPNDRFSAERPEGSISTLTIQRTEQRDSAMYRCASSRGERMNTEAFFGQGTRLTVV.

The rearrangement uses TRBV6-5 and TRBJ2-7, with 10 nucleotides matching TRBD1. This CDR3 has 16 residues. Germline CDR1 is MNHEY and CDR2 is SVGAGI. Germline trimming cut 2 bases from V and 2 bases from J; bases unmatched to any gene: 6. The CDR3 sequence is CASSYDRQGAAYEQYF. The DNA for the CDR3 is TGTGCCAGCAGTTACGACAGACAGGGGGCGGCCTACGAGCAGTACTTC.

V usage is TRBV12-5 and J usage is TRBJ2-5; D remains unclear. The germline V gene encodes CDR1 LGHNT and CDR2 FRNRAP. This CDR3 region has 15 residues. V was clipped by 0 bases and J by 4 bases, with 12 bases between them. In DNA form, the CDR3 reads TGTGCTAGTGGTTTGGTATCGGCTAGTATAGAGACCCAGTACTTC. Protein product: CASGLVSASIETQYF.

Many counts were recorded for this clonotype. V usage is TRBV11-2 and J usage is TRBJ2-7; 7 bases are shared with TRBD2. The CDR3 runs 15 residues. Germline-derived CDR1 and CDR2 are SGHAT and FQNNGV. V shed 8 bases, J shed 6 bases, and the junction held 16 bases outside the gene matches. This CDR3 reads CASAHPGGPSIEQYF. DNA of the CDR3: TGTGCCAGCGCGCACCCGGGGGGACCGTCAATCGAGCAGTACTTC.